Listed here are 30 T cell receptor beta chains from one sample, sequenced in a study of blood T cell repertoires in COVID-19. This table comes from immunoSEQ multiplex PCR, and its TCRdb copy is limited to in-frame clones, with some not included. The sample lists 75,000 or so clones, 88% occurring once. Specimen: peripheral blood. These receptor sequences come from a man aged 65-85 years with acute or convalescent COVID-19.

The chain combines TRBV27 with TRBJ2-7, with 8 nucleotides matching TRBD1. The CDR3 has 14 amino acids. Germline CDR1 MNHEY, CDR2 SMNVEV (reference sequence). The V gene end was trimmed by 3 bases and the J gene end by 1 base; junction bases not matched to a gene: 2. CDR3 residues: CASSFDRGSYEQYF. The DNA of the CDR3 is TGTGCCAGCAGTTTTGACAGGGGATCCTACGAGCAGTACTTC.

The V gene is TRBV19, the J gene TRBJ1-2; D is undetermined. V gave up 3 bases and J gave up 8 bases, with 19 bases separating them. Germline V CDR1 and CDR2: LNHDA, SQIVND (reference sequence). The CDR3 consists of 15 residues. CDR3 sequence reads: CASSIGLNPYGGYTF. Here the CDR3 DNA reads TGTGCCAGTAGTATCGGACTCAACCCGTATGGGGGCTACACCTTC.

The chain joins TRBV7-2 to TRBJ2-6; 7 bases map to TRBD1. Per the germline V gene, CDR1 is SGHTA and CDR2 is FQGNSA. CDR3 size: 15 residues. Trimming at V came to 5 bases and at J to 3 bases, leaving 4 bases not matched to a gene. CDR3 in DNA: TGTGCCAGCAGCCCTGACAGGGTTGGGGCCAACGTCCTGACTTTC. The encoded protein is CASSPDRVGANVLTF. Together with reference TRBV7-2 and TRBJ2-6, the CDR3 gives the full variable domain: GAGVSQSPSNKVTEKGKDVELRCDPISGHTALYWYRQSLGQGLEFLIYFQGNSAPDKSGLPSDRFSAERTGGSVSTLTIQRTQQEDSAVYLCASSPDRVGANVLTFGAGSRLTVL.

V is TRBV11-2 and J is TRBJ1-1; possibly TRBD1 for D (5 bases). The germline gives CDR1 SGHAT, CDR2 FQNNGV. V was cut by 6 bases and J by 5 bases, with 22 bases left in between. The CDR3 has 16 residues. CDR3 sequence: CASRGLSRTRRTEAFF. The DNA for the CDR3 is TGTGCCAGCAGAGGGCTGTCGAGGACACGAAGGACTGAAGCTTTCTTT. Based on the CDR3 plus reference TRBV11-2 and TRBJ1-1, the full variable domain is EAGVAQSPRYKIIEKRQSVAFWCNPISGHATLYWYQQILGQGPKLLIQFQNNGVVDDSQLPKDRFSAERLKGVDSTLKIQPAKLEDSAVYLCASRGLSRTRRTEAFFGQGTRLTVV.

This clone was counted a single time. This sequence joins TRBV27 and TRBJ2-1; the D gene is possibly TRBD2 (6 bases). Between the trimmed V and J ends, which lost 3 bases and 7 bases, there was a span of 19 bases. This CDR3 has 16 amino acids. Germline loops: CDR1 MNHEY, CDR2 SMNVEV (reference sequence). The CDR3 region is CASSFSGELLLNEQFF. DNA for the CDR3: TGTGCCAGCAGTTTTTCGGGGGAGTTACTCTTAAATGAGCAGTTCTTC.

The chain employs TRBV11-2 and TRBJ1-1; D is perhaps TRBD1 (5 bases). V was shortened by 0 bases and J by 10 bases, with 21 bases between the two germline ends. The CDR3 is 16 residues long. Germline V gives CDR1 SGHAT, CDR2 FQNNGV. DNA for the CDR3: TGTGCCAGCAGCTTAGAGGGCTTTCAAGACAGTGATAGAGCTTTCTTT. Its translation is CASSLEGFQDSDRAFF.

The rearrangement links TRBV2 to TRBJ2-7; 7 positions agree with TRBD2. CDR1 is SNHLY and CDR2 is FYNNEI in the germline V gene. The CDR3 is 14 amino acids. V was pared by 6 bases and J by 0 bases, with 5 bases of the junction left unmatched. Written as DNA, the CDR3 is TGTGCCAGCAGGCGGGGAGGGTCCTCCTACGAGCAGTACTTC. This codes for CASRRGGSSYEQYF. The variable domain in full, with the rest retrieved from reference TRBV2 and TRBJ2-7, is EPEVTQTPSHQVTQMGQEVILRCVPISNHLYFYWYRQILGQKVEFLVSFYNNEISEKSEIFDDQFSVERPDGSNFTLKIRSTKLEDSAMYFCASRRGGSSYEQYFGPGTRLTVT.

This CDR3 is CASSSQGSAFDEQYF. The CDR3 DNA is TGTGCCAGCAGCTCACAGGGTTCGGCTTTTGACGAGCAGTACTTC. The rearrangement uses TRBV7-8 and TRBJ2-7, with D possibly matching TRBD1 (6 bases). Deletions cut 4 bases from V and 5 bases from J, with 18 bases between. CDR3 length: 15 residues. The germline gives CDR1 SGHVS, CDR2 FQNEAQ.

V gene TRBV5-1 combines with J gene TRBJ2-3, with D tentatively TRBD2 (5 bases). The CDR3 covers 15 residues. V was clipped by 5 bases and J by 0 bases, with 13 bases between them. In germline, CDR1 is SGHRS, CDR2 YFSETQ. The CDR3, as DNA: TGCGCCAGCAGACCTGGACTCTCGAGCACAGATACGCAGTATTTT. It translates to CASRPGLSSTDTQYF.

The genes are TRBV2 and TRBJ2-7, with a tentative D call TRBD2 (7 bases). The CDR3 has 15 amino acids. Germline CDR1 reads SNHLY; CDR2 reads FYNNEI. With 4 bases removed from V and 3 bases from J, the gap between germline ends came to 16 bases. The CDR3 DNA follows: TGTGCCAGCAGTGTTGGGGCGGGGGCTAACTACGAGCAGTACTTC. This translates into CASSVGAGANYEQYF.

This rearrangement joins TRBV10-3 to TRBJ2-3, with 12 bases that match TRBD2. CDR3 length equals 16 residues. Germline CDR1 reads ENHRY; CDR2 reads SYGVKD. V lost 8 bases to trimming and J lost 8 bases; unmatched junction nucleotides: 14. CDR3 sequence reads: CAIGGTSGRNGGTQYF. The CDR3 DNA follows: TGTGCCATCGGGGGGACTAGCGGGCGCAACGGGGGTACGCAGTATTTT.

CDR3 amino acids: CASSPDRGQGYTF. The CDR3 bases are TGTGCCAGCTCACCGGACAGGGGGCAAGGCTACACCTTC. J is TRBJ1-2 and V is TRBV18; TRBD1 aligns across 11 bases. Germline CDR1 is KGHSH and CDR2 is LQKENI. This CDR3 is built from 13 residues. The trim removed 3 bases at V and 8 bases at J, leaving 2 bases unmatched.

The gene calls are TRBV5-4 and TRBJ1-4; D is perhaps TRBD1 (5 bases). Per the germline V gene, CDR1 is SGHNT and CDR2 is YYREEE (reference sequence). There are 14 residues in the CDR3. V lost 1 base, J lost 7 bases, and 11 bases lay in between. The CDR3 DNA follows: TGTGCCAGCAGCTTGCCAGGGCGAGGTGAAAAACTGTTTTTT. This gives the protein CASSLPGRGEKLFF.

The V gene is TRBV4-3, the J gene TRBJ2-2; no reliable D call. Germline CDR1 LGHNA, CDR2 YSLEER. The germline V and J ends were trimmed by 1 base and 4 bases, with 10 bases remaining between them. CDR3 length equals 15 residues. CDR3 protein: CASSQVQALTGELFF. CDR3 DNA: TGCGCCAGCAGCCAAGTTCAGGCACTCACCGGGGAGCTGTTTTTT.

The chain joins TRBV6-5 to TRBJ1-2, with a tentative D call TRBD1 (5 bases). Looked up from germline, CDR1 is MNHEY and CDR2 is SVGAGI. With 3 bases removed from V and 3 bases from J, the gap between germline ends came to 11 bases. This CDR3 spans 14 amino acids. CDR3 in amino acids: CASSYSETDYGYTF. The DNA of the CDR3 is TGTGCCAGCAGTTATTCAGAGACAGACTATGGCTACACCTTC.

J is TRBJ1-6 and V is TRBV12-3 or TRBV12-4, with a weak D call TRBD1 (5 bases). The ends were cut back, 10 bases at V and 9 bases at J, with 16 bases in the middle. This CDR3 region has 13 residues. The CDR3 loop is CATGGVGGSPLHF. In DNA, the CDR3 is TGTGCCACCGGGGGGGTCGGGGGTTCACCCCTCCACTTT.

The chain recombines TRBV28 with TRBJ2-1; 10 nucleotides agree with TRBD1. CDR3 length: 15 residues. Germline loops: CDR1 MDHEN, CDR2 SYDVKM. J was trimmed by 9 bases and V by 3 bases; bases with no gene match: 8. The CDR3 loop is CASSLEDRGFGEQFF. For the CDR3, the DNA is TGTGCCAGCAGTTTGGAGGACAGGGGGTTTGGTGAGCAGTTCTTC.

This rearrangement joins TRBV2 to TRBJ1-5; D call uncertain. Germline V gene lookup returns CDR1 SNHLY and CDR2 FYNNEI. CDR3 length: 13 residues. Deletions cut 4 bases from V and 14 bases from J, with 18 bases between. The CDR3 nucleotides are TGTGCCAGCAGTGTCGCCCTCCCACCAGTAAAGCATTTT. It is translated as CASSVALPPVKHF. The whole variable domain, filled in from reference TRBV2 and TRBJ1-5, reads EPEVTQTPSHQVTQMGQEVILRCVPISNHLYFYWYRQILGQKVEFLVSFYNNEISEKSEIFDDQFSVERPDGSNFTLKIRSTKLEDSAMYFCASSVALPPVKHFGDGTRLSIL.

The chain carries TRBV7-2 and TRBJ1-6; TRBD1 agrees at 8 bases. The V gene end was trimmed by 8 bases and the J gene end by 10 bases; junction bases not matched to a gene: 7. CDR1 SGHTA and CDR2 FQGNSA come from the germline V gene. This CDR3 contains 13 residues. CDR3 region: CASGQGARSPLHF. CDR3 sequence (DNA): TGTGCCAGCGGGCAGGGGGCGCGATCACCCCTCCACTTT.

The table lists this clone with a few counts. V and J are TRBV7-2 and TRBJ2-3; 11 positions agree with TRBD1. CDR1 and CDR2 (germline): SGHTA, FQGNSA. CDR3 size: 19 residues. After removal of 1 base from V and 8 bases from J, the junction contained 17 bases not matched to a gene. This chain's CDR3 is CASSLVTERRTGGRGTQYF. As DNA, the CDR3 is TGTGCCAGCAGCTTAGTTACGGAAAGACGGACAGGGGGCCGAGGTACGCAGTATTTT.

The gene calls are TRBV18 and TRBJ1-6, with 8 bases matching TRBD1. CDR1 is KGHSH, CDR2 LQKENI, per germline. The CDR3 runs to 15 residues. V lost 3 bases, J lost 5 bases, and 3 bases stayed unmatched. The CDR3 is CASSPRGPDNSPLHF. DNA of the CDR3: TGTGCCAGCTCACCCAGGGGGCCAGATAATTCACCCCTCCACTTT. The variable domain in full, completed from reference TRBV18 and TRBJ1-6, reads NAGVMQNPRHLVRRRGQEARLRCSPMKGHSHVYWYRQLPEEGLKFMVYLQKENIIDESGMPKERFSAEFPKEGPSILRIQQVVRGDSAAYFCASSPRGPDNSPLHFGNGTRLTVT.

CDR3 loop: CASSVGQGWEPQHF. The CDR3 bases are TGTGCCAGCAGCGTGGGACAGGGGTGGGAGCCCCAGCATTTT. The chain combines TRBV7-2 with TRBJ1-5; TRBD1 aligns across 10 bases. The CDR3 covers 14 residues. The V and J ends lost 5 bases and 8 bases, in that order; junction bases with no gene match: 6. Germline CDR1 reads SGHTA; CDR2 reads FQGNSA.

This chain connects TRBV7-8 to TRBJ1-6; 10 bases fit TRBD1. Trimming took 6 bases from V and 7 from J; bases not matched to a gene: 3. This CDR3 contains 14 residues. Per germline, CDR1 SGHVS and CDR2 FQNEAQ. The CDR3 loop is CASRPGQGNSPLHF. In DNA form, the CDR3 reads TGTGCCAGCAGACCGGGACAGGGGAATTCACCCCTCCACTTT.

This clone has just a few counts. The chain is built from TRBV30 and TRBJ2-7; no reliable D call. V lost 2 bases and J lost 3, with 14 bases in between. The germline V gene encodes CDR1 GTSNPN and CDR2 SVGIG (reference sequence). The CDR3 totals 14 residues. CDR3 amino acids: CAWSHISSGYEQYF. In DNA form, the CDR3 reads TGTGCCTGGAGTCACATCTCCTCGGGCTACGAGCAGTACTTC.

The chain employs TRBV7-8 and TRBJ2-7; D may be TRBD1 (5 bases). Trimming pared 5 bases from V and 3 bases from J, leaving 14 bases between. Germline V gene data show CDR1 as SGHVS and CDR2 as FQNEAQ. This CDR3 spans 14 amino acids. CDR3 bases: TGTGCCAGCAGCCTTCAGGGAAATGGCTACGAGCAGTACTTC. It encodes CASSLQGNGYEQYF.

This chain links TRBV5-1 with TRBJ1-4; TRBD1 is a possible D gene (6 bases). The CDR3 has 15 residues. The V end lost 0 bases, the J end lost 6 bases, and 12 bases lay between the germline ends. Germline V gene data show CDR1 as SGHRS and CDR2 as YFSETQ. CDR3 protein: CASSLGWGRDEKLFF. As DNA, the CDR3 is TGCGCCAGCAGCTTGGGGTGGGGGCGTGATGAAAAACTGTTTTTT.

The V and J genes are TRBV7-8 and TRBJ2-5; 8 bases fit TRBD2. V trimming: 2 bases; J trimming: 4 bases; junction bases outside the gene matches: 9. Germline lookup yields CDR1 SGHVS and CDR2 FQNEAQ. This CDR3 is built from 16 residues. CDR3 sequence (DNA): TGTGCCAGCAGCTTACCGGCTAGCGGGTCGGTAGAGACCCAGTACTTC. Encoded protein: CASSLPASGSVETQYF.

The V gene is TRBV11-3, the J gene TRBJ2-7; TRBD1 aligns across 7 bases. Germline values: CDR1 SGHNT, CDR2 YENEEA. CDR3 length: 14 amino acids. After removal of 2 bases from V and 5 bases from J, the junction contained 6 bases not matched to a gene. The CDR3 here is CASSLSGQADEQYF. CDR3 in DNA: TGTGCCAGCAGCTTATCAGGACAGGCAGACGAGCAGTACTTC.

The chain couples TRBV28 to TRBJ1-5; weak D call: TRBD1 (6 bases). Deletions cut 6 bases from V and 6 bases from J, with 24 bases between. Germline CDR1 is MDHEN and CDR2 is SYDVKM. CDR3 length equals 17 residues. CDR3 bases: TGTGCCAGCAGCTTACCCACCGGACAGCTAATAGGTCAGCCCCAGCATTTT. This gives the protein CASSLPTGQLIGQPQHF.

The V call is TRBV2, the J call TRBJ1-6, with a weak D call TRBD1 (6 bases). The CDR3 has 14 residues. In germline, CDR1 is SNHLY, CDR2 FYNNEI. Between the trimmed V and J ends, which lost 7 bases and 5 bases, there was a span of 12 bases. The CDR3 DNA follows: TGTGCCAGCAAATATGACAGGAATAATTCACCCCTCCACTTT. Translated: CASKYDRNNSPLHF.